These T cell receptor beta chains were read from a single sample in a study of metastatic and nonmetastatic thyroid tumors. TCRdb re-clonotyped the PCR reads via MiXCR. In the table there are 7,000 to 9,500 clones, roughly 23% of which are singletons. Sequencing was carried out using tumor tissue. The receptors shown here come from a female donor with papillary thyroid cancer or a benign thyroid nodule (not recorded which). Some clones in this sample may be carry-over from other donors' samples. The CDR3 runs from the conserved cysteine through the conserved F or W. The D gene is left open where the match is weak. Part of the rows lack a size; the others show once, few, many or a class for expanded clones.

size: medium-sized; D: NA; J: TRBJ2-1; V: TRBV27; CDR3: CASSMRSSYNEQFF; DNA: TGTGCCAGCAGCATGAGGAGCTCCTACAATGAGCAGTTCTTC
size: NA; D: NA; J: TRBJ2-1; V: TRBV5-1; CDR3: CASSLSLNEQFF; DNA: TGCGCCAGCAGCTTGTCCCTCAATGAGCAGTTCTTC
size: NA; D: NA; J: TRBJ1-2; V: TRBV6-1; CDR3: CASSEIGRTAGYTF; DNA: TGTGCCAGCAGTGAAATCGGACGAACCGCGGGCTACACCTTC
size: few; D: TRBD1; J: TRBJ1-1; V: TRBV28; CDR3: CASSHLLTGGHEAFF; DNA: TGTGCCAGCAGCCACCTATTGACAGGGGGCCATGAAGCTTTCTTT
size: NA; D: TRBD2; J: TRBJ2-1; V: TRBV11-3; CDR3: CASSLELAGVLSSYNEQFF; DNA: TGTGCCAGCAGCTTAGAGCTAGCGGGAGTGCTCAGCTCCTACAATGAGCAGTTCTTC
size: medium-sized; D: TRBD1; J: TRBJ2-7; V: TRBV24-1; CDR3: CATSLPGQGEQYF; DNA: TGTGCCACCAGTCTACCGGGACAGGGTGAGCAGTACTTC
size: NA; D: TRBD1; J: TRBJ1-2; V: TRBV6-5; CDR3: CASSQTGGLNVYTF; DNA: TGTGCCAGCAGTCAGACAGGGGGGCTTAATGTCTACACCTTC
size: many; D: NA; J: TRBJ2-1; V: TRBV7-3; CDR3: CASSLQGRNNEQFF; DNA: TGTGCCAGCAGCTTACAGGGGCGAAACAATGAGCAGTTCTTC
size: many; D: TRBD2; J: TRBJ2-3; V: TRBV29-1; CDR3: CSVKRLAGDPDTQYF; DNA: TGCAGCGTCAAGAGACTAGCGGGAGACCCAGATACGCAGTATTTT
size: NA; D: TRBD2; J: TRBJ2-1; V: TRBV6-1; CDR3: CASTGTSGWSSYNEQFF; DNA: TGTGCCAGTACCGGGACTAGCGGGTGGAGCTCCTACAATGAGCAGTTCTTC
size: NA; D: NA; J: TRBJ2-5; V: TRBV6-1; CDR3: CASSDWAHQETQYF; DNA: TGTGCCAGCAGTGACTGGGCCCACCAAGAGACCCAGTACTTC
size: many; D: NA; J: TRBJ1-4; V: TRBV28; CDR3: CASGEAGGVSEKLFF; DNA: TGTGCCAGCGGCGAGGCGGGGGGCGTGAGTGAAAAACTGTTTTTT
size: many; D: NA; J: TRBJ2-1; V: TRBV14; CDR3: CASSQVPGRWYNEQFF; DNA: TGTGCCAGCAGCCAAGTCCCCGGCCGTTGGTACAATGAGCAGTTCTTC
size: many; D: NA; J: TRBJ2-5; V: TRBV29-1; CDR3: CSVQGTSSMTQYF; DNA: TGCAGCGTACAGGGAACCTCATCAATGACCCAGTACTTC
size: many; D: NA; J: TRBJ2-5; V: TRBV5-1; CDR3: CASSSSGGGQETQYF; DNA: TGCGCCAGCAGCTCAAGTGGGGGCGGGCAAGAGACCCAGTACTTC
size: medium-sized; D: TRBD2; J: TRBJ2-1; V: TRBV6-5; CDR3: CASSYGSSGGARDEQFF; DNA: TGTGCCAGCAGTTATGGGTCTAGCGGGGGGGCCAGGGATGAGCAGTTCTTC
size: many; D: TRBD2; J: TRBJ2-3; V: TRBV7-2; CDR3: CASRNLAGVVTDTQYF; DNA: TGTGCCAGCAGAAACCTAGCGGGAGTTGTGACAGATACGCAGTATTTT
size: many; D: NA; J: TRBJ1-3; V: TRBV20-1; CDR3: CSARGGGDTIYF; DNA: TGCAGTGCTAGAGGGGGGGGAGACACCATATATTTT
size: NA; D: TRBD1; J: TRBJ2-3; V: TRBV12-3/TRBV12-4; CDR3: CASSGWGQGGTDTQYF; DNA: TGTGCCAGCAGTGGATGGGGACAGGGTGGCACAGATACGCAGTATTTT
size: few; D: TRBD1; J: TRBJ1-1; V: TRBV12-5; CDR3: CASCCNTGGPRTEAFF; DNA: TGTGCTAGTTGTTGTAATACAGGGGGCCCGAGGACTGAAGCTTTCTTT
size: few; D: NA; J: TRBJ2-7; V: TRBV27; CDR3: CASSLGAPGEQYF; DNA: TGTGCCAGCAGTTTGGGAGCCCCTGGCGAGCAGTACTTC
size: few; D: NA; J: TRBJ2-5; V: TRBV4-1; CDR3: CASSQSLGGQDTHYF; DNA: TGCGCCAGCAGCCAATCCCTGGGGGGGCAAGACACCCATTACTTC
size: NA; D: NA; J: TRBJ2-1; V: TRBV15; CDR3: CATCIPPSSEQFF; DNA: TGTGCCACCTGTATCCCCCCCTCCAGTGAGCAGTTCTTC
size: few; D: TRBD1; J: TRBJ1-3; V: TRBV20-1; CDR3: CSALGQGVGNTIYF; DNA: TGCAGTGCCTTAGGACAGGGGGTCGGAAACACCATATATTTT
size: medium-sized; D: TRBD1; J: TRBJ1-2; V: TRBV30; CDR3: CAWSHGTGRFSYTF; DNA: TGTGCCTGGAGTCACGGGACAGGGAGGTTTAGCTACACCTTC
size: NA; D: NA; J: TRBJ2-3; V: TRBV7-6; CDR3: CAGSSLATDKQYF; DNA: TGTGCCGGCAGCAGCCTCGCGACAGATAAGCAGTATTTT
size: medium-sized; D: NA; J: TRBJ2-3; V: TRBV7-9; CDR3: CASSSPALAEQYF; DNA: TGTGCCAGCAGCTCCCCCGCGTTGGCAGAGCAGTATTTT
size: large; D: TRBD1; J: TRBJ2-7; V: TRBV5-1; CDR3: CASSLGTGPLSYEQYF; DNA: TGCGCCAGCAGCTTAGGGACAGGCCCCCTCTCCTACGAGCAGTACTTC
size: NA; D: NA; J: TRBJ1-2; V: TRBV14; CDR3: CASSQDLAGNGYTF; DNA: TGTGCCAGCAGCCAAGATCTTGCAGGGAATGGCTACACCTTC
size: medium-sized; D: NA; J: TRBJ2-7; V: TRBV19; CDR3: CASSREKGGREQYF; DNA: TGTGCCAGTAGTCGTGAGAAGGGGGGGCGCGAGCAGTACTTC
size: medium-sized; D: TRBD2; J: TRBJ2-1; V: TRBV9; CDR3: CASSVGTSGGAYNEQFF; DNA: TGTGCCAGCAGCGTAGGGACTAGCGGGGGGGCCTACAATGAGCAGTTCTTC
size: medium-sized; D: TRBD1; J: TRBJ1-2; V: TRBV30; CDR3: CAWSAGTGNGYTF; DNA: TGTGCCTGGAGCGCCGGGACAGGAAACGGCTACACCTTC
size: few; D: NA; J: TRBJ2-1; V: TRBV12-3/TRBV12-4; CDR3: CASNPGQGHYNEQFF; DNA: TGTGCCAGCAACCCTGGGCAGGGCCACTACAATGAGCAGTTCTTC
size: NA; D: NA; J: TRBJ2-7; V: TRBV20-1; CDR3: CSATSEVPYEQYF; DNA: TGCAGTGCTACTTCGGAAGTTCCCTACGAGCAGTACTTC
size: many; D: TRBD2; J: TRBJ2-2; V: TRBV5-1; CDR3: CASSLIPGLENTGELFF; DNA: TGCGCCAGCAGCTTGATTCCGGGACTAGAGAACACCGGGGAGCTGTTTTTT
size: many; D: TRBD2; J: TRBJ2-5; V: TRBV9; CDR3: CASSVLAGSRETQYF; DNA: TGTGCCAGCAGCGTGCTAGCGGGGTCGAGAGAGACCCAGTACTTC
size: many; D: TRBD2; J: TRBJ2-1; V: TRBV30; CDR3: CAGGLAGGYNEQFF; DNA: TGTGCCGGAGGCCTAGCGGGGGGTTACAATGAGCAGTTCTTC
size: NA; D: NA; J: TRBJ2-3; V: TRBV11-2; CDR3: CASSLEGGTLTDTQYF; DNA: TGTGCCAGCAGCTTAGAAGGGGGGACTCTTACAGATACGCAGTATTTT
size: medium-sized; D: TRBD1; J: TRBJ1-1; V: TRBV2; CDR3: CASSEGQGNTEAFF; DNA: TGTGCCAGCAGCGAGGGACAGGGGAACACTGAAGCTTTCTTT
size: few; D: TRBD2; J: TRBJ2-1; V: TRBV11-1; CDR3: CASSLLPGLAGGDNEQFF; DNA: TGTGCCAGCAGCTTACTTCCGGGACTAGCGGGAGGAGACAATGAGCAGTTCTTC
size: NA; D: NA; J: TRBJ1-1; V: TRBV12-5; CDR3: CASGRLRDTEAFF; DNA: TGTGCTAGTGGTCGCCTCCGGGACACTGAAGCTTTCTTT
size: many; D: TRBD1; J: TRBJ1-2; V: TRBV7-9; CDR3: CASSAGQGKNYGYTF; DNA: TGTGCCAGCAGCGCCGGACAGGGCAAAAACTATGGCTACACCTTC
size: many; D: TRBD1; J: TRBJ2-5; V: TRBV15; CDR3: CATSRQGGKNQETQYF; DNA: TGTGCCACCAGCCGACAGGGCGGCAAGAACCAAGAGACCCAGTACTTC